This T cell receptor (beta chain) was recovered during a study of blood T cell repertoires in COVID-19. CDR1 and CDR2 (germline): MDHEN, SYDVKM. V lost 6 bases to trimming and J lost 2 bases, with 18 bases between them. The CDR3 consists of 16 residues. Authors' analysis steps: The authors estimated nucleated cell counts from reference gene primer amplification. Produced via immunoSEQ multiplex PCR; TCRdb's table is partial and in-frame only. The D gene and trimming were derived from the DNA, and the V and J assignments and clone size from that table. The sample records around 100,000 clones, roughly 87% being singletons.

The source material was peripheral blood. The receptor's source is an elderly woman in a cohort sampled during active COVID-19. The chain recombines TRBV28 with TRBJ2-3; D remains unclear. The CDR3 nucleotides are TGTGCCAGCAGCCCTATACGTTTCCCCGCCACAGATACGCAGTATTTT. This sequence encodes CASSPIRFPATDTQYF.